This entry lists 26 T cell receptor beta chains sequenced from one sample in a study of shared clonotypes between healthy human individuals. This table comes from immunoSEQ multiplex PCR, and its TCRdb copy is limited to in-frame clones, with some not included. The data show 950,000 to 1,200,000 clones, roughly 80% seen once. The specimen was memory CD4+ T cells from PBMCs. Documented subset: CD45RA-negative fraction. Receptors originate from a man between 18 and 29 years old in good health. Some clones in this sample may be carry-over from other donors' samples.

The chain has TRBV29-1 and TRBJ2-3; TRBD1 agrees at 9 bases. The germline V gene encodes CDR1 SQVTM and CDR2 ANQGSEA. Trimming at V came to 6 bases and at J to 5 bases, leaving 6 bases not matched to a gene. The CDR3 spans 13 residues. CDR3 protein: CSVVDRGVDTQYF. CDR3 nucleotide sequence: TGCAGCGTCGTGGACAGGGGTGTAGATACGCAGTATTTT.

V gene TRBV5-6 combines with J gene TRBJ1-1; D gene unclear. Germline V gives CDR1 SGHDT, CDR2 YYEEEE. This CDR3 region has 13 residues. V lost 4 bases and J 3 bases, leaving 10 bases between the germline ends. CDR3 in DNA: TGTGCCAGCAGCGAAGGACGGGACACTGAAGCTTTCTTT. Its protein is CASSEGRDTEAFF.

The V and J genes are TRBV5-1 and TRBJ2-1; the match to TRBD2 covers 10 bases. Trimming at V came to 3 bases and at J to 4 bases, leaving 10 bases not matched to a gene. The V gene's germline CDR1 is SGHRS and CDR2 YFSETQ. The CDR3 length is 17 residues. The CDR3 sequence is CASSSGLIAGGYNEQFF. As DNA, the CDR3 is TGCGCCAGCAGCTCCGGCCTTATAGCGGGGGGATACAATGAGCAGTTCTTC.

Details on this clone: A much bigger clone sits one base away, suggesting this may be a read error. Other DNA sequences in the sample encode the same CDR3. In DNA, the CDR3 is TGTGCCTGGAGTCGGGGGCGAAACACCATATATTTT. Its translation is CAWSRGRNTIYF. This sequence joins TRBV30 and TRBJ1-3; a possible D gene is TRBD1 (6 bases). The CDR3 consists of 12 residues. Trimming took 2 bases from V and 5 from J, leaving 7 bases between them. The germline V gene encodes CDR1 GTSNPN and CDR2 SVGIG (reference sequence).

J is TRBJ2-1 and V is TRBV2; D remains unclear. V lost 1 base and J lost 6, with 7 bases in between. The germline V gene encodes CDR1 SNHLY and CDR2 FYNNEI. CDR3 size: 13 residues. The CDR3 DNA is TGTGCCAGCAGTGAAGAGGCCCTCAATGAGCAGTTCTTC. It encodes CASSEEALNEQFF.

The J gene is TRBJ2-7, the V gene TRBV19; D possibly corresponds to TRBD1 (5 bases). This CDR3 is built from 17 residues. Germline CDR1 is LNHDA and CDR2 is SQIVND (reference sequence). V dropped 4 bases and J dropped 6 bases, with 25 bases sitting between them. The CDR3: CASSTGHYSLLTGEQYF. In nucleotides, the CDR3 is TGTGCCAGTAGTACAGGACACTATTCTCTACTTACGGGCGAGCAGTACTTC.

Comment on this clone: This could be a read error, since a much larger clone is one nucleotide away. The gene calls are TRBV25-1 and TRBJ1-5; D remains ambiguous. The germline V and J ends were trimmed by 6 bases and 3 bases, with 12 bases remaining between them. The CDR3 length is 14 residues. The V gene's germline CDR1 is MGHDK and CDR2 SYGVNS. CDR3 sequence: CASSDGPYNQPQHF. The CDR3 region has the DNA TGTGCCAGCAGCGACGGACCCTACAATCAGCCCCAGCATTTT.

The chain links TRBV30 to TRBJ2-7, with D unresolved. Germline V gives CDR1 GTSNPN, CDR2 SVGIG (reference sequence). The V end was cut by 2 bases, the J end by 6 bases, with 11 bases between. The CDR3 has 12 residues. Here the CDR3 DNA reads TGTGCCTGGAGTTCGACCCTGGGCGAGCAGTACTTC. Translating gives CAWSSTLGEQYF.

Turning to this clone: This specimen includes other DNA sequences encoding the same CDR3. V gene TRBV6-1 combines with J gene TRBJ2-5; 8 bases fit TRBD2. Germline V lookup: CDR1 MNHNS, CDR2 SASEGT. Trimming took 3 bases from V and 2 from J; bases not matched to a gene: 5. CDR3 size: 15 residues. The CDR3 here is CASSDPGLGQETQYF. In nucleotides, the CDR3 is TGTGCCAGCAGTGACCCGGGACTAGGGCAAGAGACCCAGTACTTC.

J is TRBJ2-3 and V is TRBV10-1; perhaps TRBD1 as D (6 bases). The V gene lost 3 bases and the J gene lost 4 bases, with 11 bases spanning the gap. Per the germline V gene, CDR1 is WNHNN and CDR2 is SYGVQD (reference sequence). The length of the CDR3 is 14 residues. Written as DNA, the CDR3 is TGCGCCAGCAGTGATGGAACAGGGTCAGATACGCAGTATTTT. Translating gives CASSDGTGSDTQYF.

CDR3 DNA sequence: TGTGCCAGCACGCTCCGGACTAGGGATTACGAGCAGTACTTC. It is translated as CASTLRTRDYEQYF. The chain recombines TRBV11-2 with TRBJ2-7; TRBD2 aligns across 7 bases. CDR1 is SGHAT, CDR2 FQNNGV, per germline. The CDR3 contains 14 residues. Trimming took 7 bases from V and 4 from J; bases not matched to a gene: 10.

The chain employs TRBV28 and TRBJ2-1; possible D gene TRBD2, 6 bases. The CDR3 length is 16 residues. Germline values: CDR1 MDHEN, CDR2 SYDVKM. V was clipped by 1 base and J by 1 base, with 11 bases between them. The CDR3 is CASSLYGAGSYNEQFF. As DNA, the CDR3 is TGTGCCAGCAGTTTATATGGCGCGGGATCCTACAATGAGCAGTTCTTC.

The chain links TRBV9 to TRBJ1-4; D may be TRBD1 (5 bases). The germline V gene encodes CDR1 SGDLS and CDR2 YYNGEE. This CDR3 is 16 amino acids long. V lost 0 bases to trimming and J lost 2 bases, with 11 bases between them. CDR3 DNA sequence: TGTGCCAGCAGCGTAGGTATAGGGGCCACTAATGAAAAACTGTTTTTT. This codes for CASSVGIGATNEKLFF.

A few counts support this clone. The CDR3 loop is CASSENMETQYF. For the CDR3, the DNA is TGTGCCAGCAGTGAAAATATGGAGACCCAGTACTTC. The chain employs TRBV14 and TRBJ2-5; no definite D call. The V end was cut by 6 bases, the J end by 5 bases, with 10 bases between. From germline, CDR1 is SGHDN and CDR2 FVKESK. The CDR3 sequence is 12 residues long.

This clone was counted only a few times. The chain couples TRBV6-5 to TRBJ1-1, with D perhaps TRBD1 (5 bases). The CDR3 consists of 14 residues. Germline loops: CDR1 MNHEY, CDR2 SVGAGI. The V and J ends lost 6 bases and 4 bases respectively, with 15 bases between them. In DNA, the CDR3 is TGTGCCAGCAGCCCAGGGCGTAGTCGCACTGAAGCTTTCTTT. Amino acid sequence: CASSPGRSRTEAFF.

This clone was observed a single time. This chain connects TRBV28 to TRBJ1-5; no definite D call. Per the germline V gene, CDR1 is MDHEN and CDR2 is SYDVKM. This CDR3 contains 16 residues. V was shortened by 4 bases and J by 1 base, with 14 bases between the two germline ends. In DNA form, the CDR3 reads TGTGCCAGCAGTTCGGCCGAAAAAGGAAGCAATCAGCCCCAGCATTTT. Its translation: CASSSAEKGSNQPQHF. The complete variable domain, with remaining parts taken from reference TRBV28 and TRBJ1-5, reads DVKVTQSSRYLVKRTGEKVFLECVQDMDHENMFWYRQDPGLGLRLIYFSYDVKMKEKGDIPEGYSVSREKKERFSLILESASTNQTSMYLCASSSAEKGSNQPQHFGDGTRLSIL.

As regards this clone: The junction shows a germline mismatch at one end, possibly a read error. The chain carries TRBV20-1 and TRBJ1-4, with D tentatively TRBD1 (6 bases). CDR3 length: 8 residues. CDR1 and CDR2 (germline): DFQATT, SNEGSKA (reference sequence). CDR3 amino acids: CSAQGRGF. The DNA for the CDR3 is TGCAGTGCTCAGGGCAGGGGTTTT.

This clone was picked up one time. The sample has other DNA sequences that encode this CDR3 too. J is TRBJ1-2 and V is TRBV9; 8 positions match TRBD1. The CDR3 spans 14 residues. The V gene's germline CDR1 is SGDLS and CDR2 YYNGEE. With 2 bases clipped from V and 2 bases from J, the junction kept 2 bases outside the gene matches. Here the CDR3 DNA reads TGTGCCAGCAGCGTCGGACAGGGCAACTATGGCTACACCTTC. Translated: CASSVGQGNYGYTF.

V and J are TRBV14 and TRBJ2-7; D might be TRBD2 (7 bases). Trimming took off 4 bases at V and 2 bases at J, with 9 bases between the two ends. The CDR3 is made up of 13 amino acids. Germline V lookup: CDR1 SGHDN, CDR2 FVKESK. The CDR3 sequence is CASSREGAYEQYF. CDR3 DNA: TGTGCCAGCAGCCGGGAGGGGGCCTACGAGCAGTACTTC.

The CDR3, as DNA: TGTGCCAGCAGCCCCAACCCCGGGACTAGTCTGCAGTATTTT. Protein sequence: CASSPNPGTSLQYF. V gene TRBV9 combines with J gene TRBJ2-3, with 8 nucleotides matching TRBD2. The CDR3 runs 14 residues. The germline V gene has CDR1 SGDLS and CDR2 YYNGEE. The ends lost 4 bases at V and 11 bases at J; junction bases unmatched: 12.

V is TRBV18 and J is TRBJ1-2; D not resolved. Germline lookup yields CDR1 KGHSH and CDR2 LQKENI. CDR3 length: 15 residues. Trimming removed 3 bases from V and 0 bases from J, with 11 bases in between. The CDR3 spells CASSPRTPANYGYTF. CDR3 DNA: TGTGCCAGCTCACCTCGAACACCAGCTAACTATGGCTACACCTTC.

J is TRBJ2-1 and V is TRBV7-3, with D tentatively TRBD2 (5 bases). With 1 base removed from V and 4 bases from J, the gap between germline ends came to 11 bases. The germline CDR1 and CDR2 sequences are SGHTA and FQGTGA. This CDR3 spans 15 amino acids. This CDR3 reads CASSLKASTYNEQFF. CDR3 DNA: TGTGCCAGCAGCTTAAAAGCTAGCACGTACAATGAGCAGTTCTTC. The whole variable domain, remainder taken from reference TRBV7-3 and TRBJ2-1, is GAGVSQTPSNKVTEKGKYVELRCDPISGHTALYWYRQSLGQGPEFLIYFQGTGAADDSGLPNDRFFAVRPEGSVSTLKIQRTERGDSAVYLCASSLKASTYNEQFFGPGTRLTVL.

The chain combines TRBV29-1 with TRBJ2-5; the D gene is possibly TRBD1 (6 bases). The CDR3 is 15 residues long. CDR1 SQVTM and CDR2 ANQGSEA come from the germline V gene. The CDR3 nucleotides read TGCAGTGCCCTCCGCGACAGGTATTACCAAGAGACCCAGTACTTC. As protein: CSALRDRYYQETQYF.

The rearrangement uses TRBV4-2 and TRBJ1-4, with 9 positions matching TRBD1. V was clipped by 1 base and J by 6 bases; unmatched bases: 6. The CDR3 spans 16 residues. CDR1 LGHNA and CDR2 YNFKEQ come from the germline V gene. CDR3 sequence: CASSQGGGQGHEKLFF. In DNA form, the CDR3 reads TGTGCCAGCAGCCAAGGGGGGGGACAGGGTCATGAAAAACTGTTTTTT.

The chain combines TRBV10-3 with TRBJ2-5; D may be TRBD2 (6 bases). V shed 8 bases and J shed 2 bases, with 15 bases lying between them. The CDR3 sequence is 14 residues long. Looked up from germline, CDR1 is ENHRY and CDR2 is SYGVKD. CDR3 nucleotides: TGTGCCATCCGAGACGGGGGATCGCAAGAGACCCAGTACTTC. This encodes CAIRDGGSQETQYF.

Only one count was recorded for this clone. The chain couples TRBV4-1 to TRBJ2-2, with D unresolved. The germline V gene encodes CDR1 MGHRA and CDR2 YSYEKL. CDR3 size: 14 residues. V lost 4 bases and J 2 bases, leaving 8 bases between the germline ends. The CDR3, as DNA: TGCGCCAGCAGCCCCTACGGAAACACCGGGGAGCTGTTTTTT. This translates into CASSPYGNTGELFF.